This T cell receptor (beta chain) was observed in a study of CD8 T cell repertoires and HIV-1 epitope variants. Produced via immunoSEQ multiplex PCR; TCRdb's table is partial and in-frame only. The sample carries thousands of clones, 50% to 75% recorded once. This clone was seen a few times. Its antigen is still unknown. J gave up 8 bases and V 4 bases, and 1 base lay outside the gene matches. The V gene's germline CDR1 is SGHNT and CDR2 YENEEA. The CDR3 runs to 12 residues. The sequenced sample consisted of cultured CD8+ T cells derived from PBMCs. This clonotype was obtained from a male donor with HIV. The V and J genes are TRBV11-3 and TRBJ2-1, with 8 bases matching TRBD1. CDR3 bases: TGTGCCAGCAGCTCGGACAGGGATGAGCAGTTCTTC. Amino acids: CASSSDRDEQFF. The variable domain in full, with the rest retrieved from reference TRBV11-3 and TRBJ2-1, is EAGVVQSPRYKIIEKKQPVAFWCNPISGHNTLYWYLQNLGQGPELLIRYENEEAVDDSQLPKDRFSAERLKGVDSTLKIQPAELGDSAVYLCASSSDRDEQFFGPGTRLTVL.